The sequence of this T cell receptor beta chain was determined in a study of CXCR3-negative and CXCR3-positive naive CD8 T cells. Via 5' RACE with UMI labels, TRB cDNA libraries were prepared. TCRdb reprocessed the 5' RACE reads, keeping one entry per CDR3 protein, no DNA. This table lists thousands of distinct CDR3 sequences. The CDR3 totals 15 residues. Germline V lookup: CDR1 MNHEY, CDR2 SVGEGT. This chain uses TRBV6-2 or TRBV6-3 with TRBJ2-1. This clonotype originated in a human donor in good health. Some clones in this sample may be carry-over from other donors' samples. Sequenced sample: naive CXCR3- CD8+ T cells from blood. This sample's subset: CD45RO-CCR7+CD27+CD95- naive CD8+ T cells lacking CXCR3 (TNR3-). The CDR3 sequence: CASSYYGVNYNEQFF.